This T cell receptor beta chain emerged from a study of cytomegalovirus exposure and HLA in healthy donors. At the time of sampling, donors were nominally healthy, though unrecorded immune exposures were likely. Primers: 60 Vbeta forward and 13 Jbeta reverse. Here immunoSEQ multiplex PCR was the method, and the copy in TCRdb shows in-frame clones only, minus some. Among 100,000 to 150,000 clones listed, around three quarters were seen once. CDR1 is SGHKS and CDR2 is YYEKEE in the germline V gene (reference sequence). Trimming cost V 4 bases and J 4 bases; bases outside gene matches: 4. The CDR3 is 14 residues long.

The V gene is TRBV5-5, the J gene TRBJ1-1; 10 bases are shared with TRBD1. This TCR was recovered from a female donor in good health and CMV-seronegative. Sample: PBMCs. The CDR3 loop reads CASSDRTGGTEAFF. CDR3 sequence (DNA): TGTGCCAGCAGCGATAGGACAGGGGGCACTGAAGCTTTCTTT.